Presented here are 16 T cell receptor beta chains from one specimen sequenced in a study of Ad26.COV2.S vaccination and SARS-CoV-2 variants (dated by TCRdb to about 2021). Library creation used the immunoSEQ multiplex PCR assay. The clones in this table, taken by TCRdb from immuneACCESS, are in-frame only. Not every clone is retained; where verified, under half of the shortfall comes from an unresolved V gene, and the cause of the rest is unknown. This sample holds roughly 700,000 clones; roughly 90% were observed only once. The ten most abundant clones make up approximately 1.5% of the sample. The treatment or condition label of this sample denotes: 15 to 20 received Ad26.COV2.S at low or high dose, single or two shots; a few received placebo; per-sample allocation not given. For vaccine and placebo recipients, the sequenced repertoires came from samples collected on day 63 after the first injection.

Sequenced material: peripheral blood, taken in a trial of Ad26.COV2.S vaccine versus placebo. The receptors were sampled from a person aged 18 to 65 who received the Ad26.COV2.S COVID-19 vaccine or a placebo.

The DNA for the CDR3 is TGTGCCAGCAGCTCCCCCGGGAGAAATGAGCAGTTCTTC. Translating it yields CASSSPGRNEQFF. This sequence joins TRBV27 and TRBJ2-1, with D tentatively TRBD2 (6 bases). The V and J ends lost 6 bases and 7 bases respectively, with 13 bases between them. The germline V gene encodes CDR1 MNHEY and CDR2 SMNVEV (reference sequence). This CDR3 is 13 amino acids long.

The chain links TRBV11-2 to TRBJ2-2, with D unresolved. The ends were cut back, 4 bases at V and 5 bases at J, with 5 bases in the middle. The CDR3 sequence is 12 residues long. Germline V CDR1 and CDR2: SGHAT, FQNNGV. The CDR3 DNA is TGTGCCAGCAGCTCCCGGACCGGGGAGCTGTTTTTT. This translates into CASSSRTGELFF.

This clone turned up a few times. This chain's CDR3 is CASSQDQGQGVSPLHF. CDR3 DNA: TGCGCCAGCAGCCAAGATCAGGGACAGGGAGTCTCACCCCTCCACTTT. This sequence joins TRBV4-1 and TRBJ1-6; 9 positions agree with TRBD1. Germline assignment: CDR1 MGHRA and CDR2 YSYEKL. After removal of 0 bases from V and 10 bases from J, the junction contained 7 bases not matched to a gene. The CDR3 covers 16 residues.

CDR3 DNA sequence: TGTGCTAGTGGGAGTGGGGGACGGTTGAACACTGAAGCTTTCTTT. This codes for CASGSGGRLNTEAFF. J is TRBJ1-1 and V is TRBV12-5; D is possibly TRBD1 (5 bases). The CDR3 contains 15 residues. The ends were cut back, 6 bases at V and 0 bases at J, with 14 bases in the middle. Germline loops: CDR1 LGHNT, CDR2 FRNRAP.

V gene TRBV7-8 combines with J gene TRBJ1-4, with D unclear. The CDR3 covers 15 residues. Germline V gene data show CDR1 as SGHVS and CDR2 as FQNEAQ. V was trimmed by 5 bases and J by 5 bases, leaving 15 bases between them. The CDR3 loop reads CASSRGGSLNEKLFF. DNA for the CDR3: TGTGCCAGCAGCCGAGGCGGGTCTTTAAATGAAAAACTGTTTTTT.

The chain's CDR3 is CAWTQIENTEAFF. DNA of the CDR3: TGTGCCTGGACCCAAATCGAGAACACTGAAGCTTTCTTT. This sequence joins TRBV30 and TRBJ1-1; D unclear. The CDR3 has 13 residues. Trimming removed 4 bases from V and 1 base from J, with 10 bases in between. The V gene's germline CDR1 is GTSNPN and CDR2 SVGIG (reference sequence).

This chain connects TRBV7-6 to TRBJ2-1, with TRBD2 matching over 10 bases. Germline V gives CDR1 SGHVS, CDR2 FNYEAQ. CDR3 size: 15 residues. V trimming: 1 base; J trimming: 6 bases; junction bases outside the gene matches: 3. CDR3 nucleotides: TGTGCCAGCAGCTTAGGGACTAGCGGACTCAATGAGCAGTTCTTC. Protein product: CASSLGTSGLNEQFF.

This sequence joins TRBV7-2 and TRBJ2-7, with D possibly TRBD1 on 5 matching bases. Deletions cut 2 bases from V and 5 bases from J, with 13 bases between. The germline CDR1 and CDR2 sequences are SGHTA and FQGNSA. The CDR3 is 14 amino acids. Written as DNA, the CDR3 is TGTGCCAGCAGCTTAACGCAGGGTTTCAACGAGCAGTACTTC. Its translation is CASSLTQGFNEQYF. The full variable domain, in which reference TRBV7-2 and TRBJ2-7 provide the parts outside the CDR3, is GAGVSQSPSNKVTEKGKDVELRCDPISGHTALYWYRQSLGQGLEFLIYFQGNSAPDKSGLPSDRFSAERTGGSVSTLTIQRTQQEDSAVYLCASSLTQGFNEQYFGPGTRLTVT.

This clone occurred once. This rearrangement joins TRBV27 to TRBJ1-4; D might be TRBD1 (5 bases). Trimming cost V 5 bases and J 4 bases, with 11 bases left between them. The CDR3 consists of 14 residues. Per germline, CDR1 MNHEY and CDR2 SMNVEV (reference sequence). The CDR3: CASSLNRINEKLFF. Written as DNA, the CDR3 is TGTGCCAGCAGTCTTAACAGGATTAATGAAAAACTGTTTTTT.

CDR3 nucleotides: TGTGCCAGCAGCTTTCGGGCCTCCTACGAGCAGTACTTC. It codes for CASSFRASYEQYF. The chain couples TRBV13 to TRBJ2-7; no clear D. Trimming pared 3 bases from V and 0 bases from J, leaving 6 bases between. CDR3 length equals 13 residues. CDR1 is PRHDT and CDR2 is FYEKMQ in the germline V gene (reference sequence).

The rearrangement uses TRBV5-5 and TRBJ1-2, with D perhaps matching TRBD1 (5 bases). The germline V gene encodes CDR1 SGHKS and CDR2 YYEKEE (reference sequence). The CDR3 spans 15 residues. V gave up 2 bases and J gave up 0 bases, with 11 bases separating them. The CDR3: CASSFNGGPNYGYTF. Here the CDR3 DNA reads TGTGCCAGCAGCTTTAACGGGGGACCTAACTATGGCTACACCTTC.

This clone was observed a single time. The chain is built from TRBV7-2 and TRBJ2-1; D gene uncertain. CDR3 length: 14 residues. V dropped 5 bases and J dropped 7 bases, with 15 bases sitting between them. Germline V gene data show CDR1 as SGHTA and CDR2 as FQGNSA. CDR3 sequence (DNA): TGTGCCAGCAGCCACCAATCGGCGCGGAATGAGCAGTTCTTC. Translating gives CASSHQSARNEQFF.

This rearrangement joins TRBV27 to TRBJ2-7; TRBD1 matches at 7 bases. Looked up from germline, CDR1 is MNHEY and CDR2 is SMNVEV (reference sequence). V shed 8 bases, J shed 6 bases, and the junction held 10 bases outside the gene matches. The CDR3 consists of 13 residues. In DNA, the CDR3 is TGTGCCAGCGGTACGGACAGGAAGCGCGAGCAGTACTTC. Translating it yields CASGTDRKREQYF.

The rearrangement joins TRBV13 to TRBJ2-7; D unresolved. Between the trimmed V and J ends, which lost 2 bases and 3 bases, there was a span of 8 bases. Germline loops: CDR1 PRHDT, CDR2 FYEKMQ (reference sequence). This CDR3 comprises 13 residues. The CDR3 DNA follows: TGTGCCAGCAGCTTAAATTTCGACTACGAGCAGTACTTC. Its translation: CASSLNFDYEQYF.

V usage is TRBV19 and J usage is TRBJ2-2; D is uncertain. The CDR3 has 13 residues. The germline V gene encodes CDR1 LNHDA and CDR2 SQIVND (reference sequence). Trimming shortened V by 1 base and J by 7 bases, and 7 bases separated the two germline ends. CDR3 coding DNA: TGTGCCAGTAGTATAGTTGGTCGCGGGGAGCTGTTTTTT. Translation gives CASSIVGRGELFF. Full variable domain (rest looked up from reference TRBV19 and TRBJ2-2): DGGITQSPKYLFRKEGQNVTLSCEQNLNHDAMYWYRQDPGQGLRLIYYSQIVNDFQKGDIAEGYSVSREKKESFPLTVTSAQKNPTAFYLCASSIVGRGELFFGEGSRLTVL.

The gene calls are TRBV7-9 and TRBJ2-1; TRBD2 aligns across 13 bases. CDR3 length: 17 amino acids. Germline-derived CDR1 and CDR2 are SEHNR and FQNEAQ (reference sequence). The J segment lost 2 bases and the V segment lost 0 bases, leaving 1 base of the junction unmatched. This CDR3 is CASSLAGTSGAYNEQFF. CDR3 coding DNA: TGTGCCAGCAGCTTAGCCGGGACTAGCGGGGCCTACAATGAGCAGTTCTTC.